A selection of T cell receptor beta chains follows, all from one sample in a study of cytomegalovirus exposure and HLA in healthy donors. Only in-frame clones appear in the TCRdb table, and some are missing; sequencing was by immunoSEQ multiplex PCR. The sample contains more than 150,000 clones, 75% to 85% of which appear only once. The specimen was PBMCs. The receptor source for this set is a boy aged 5-17 years in good health and CMV-seronegative. Both conserved end residues are part of each CDR3. The order of the fields is V gene, J gene, clone size, D gene, CDR3 protein, CDR3 DNA. The D gene is left open where the match is weak. Expanded clones are given a class, and other clones once, few, many or no size at all.

v_call: TRBV5-1
j_call: TRBJ1-1
clone_size: .
d_call: TRBD1
cdr3_aa: CASSFQGAMNTEAFF
cdr3_nt: TGCGCCAGCAGCTTTCAGGGGGCAATGAACACTGAAGCTTTCTTT

v_call: TRBV7-9
j_call: TRBJ1-6
clone_size: .
d_call: .
cdr3_aa: CASSFGLAERSPLHF
cdr3_nt: TGTGCCAGCAGCTTCGGTCTCGCCGAGAGGTCACCCCTCCACTTT

v_call: TRBV7-6
j_call: TRBJ2-5
clone_size: .
d_call: TRBD1
cdr3_aa: CASSPQGPETQYF
cdr3_nt: TGTGCCAGCAGCCCACAGGGGCCGGAGACCCAGTACTTC

v_call: TRBV9
j_call: TRBJ2-2
clone_size: .
d_call: .
cdr3_aa: CASSVDSRNTGELFF
cdr3_nt: TGTGCCAGCAGCGTCGATAGCCGGAACACCGGGGAGCTGTTTTTT

v_call: TRBV5-1
j_call: TRBJ2-5
clone_size: .
d_call: TRBD1
cdr3_aa: CASSFLGQAFQETQYF
cdr3_nt: TGCGCCAGCAGCTTTCTTGGACAGGCCTTCCAAGAGACCCAGTACTTC

v_call: TRBV4-1
j_call: TRBJ1-2
clone_size: .
d_call: .
cdr3_aa: CASSQDRGDDGYTF
cdr3_nt: TGCGCCAGCAGCCAAGATCGCGGGGATGATGGCTACACCTTC

v_call: TRBV7-6
j_call: TRBJ1-6
clone_size: .
d_call: .
cdr3_aa: CASTSRNSPLHF
cdr3_nt: TGTGCCAGCACGAGTAGAAATTCACCCCTCCACTTT

v_call: TRBV14
j_call: TRBJ1-1
clone_size: .
d_call: TRBD1
cdr3_aa: CASSPWDSEAFF
cdr3_nt: TGTGCCAGCAGCCCCTGGGACAGTGAAGCTTTCTTT

v_call: TRBV6-5
j_call: TRBJ2-3
clone_size: .
d_call: TRBD2
cdr3_aa: CASSSGLAGDTQYF
cdr3_nt: TGTGCCAGCAGCTCAGGACTAGCGGGAGATACGCAGTATTTT

v_call: TRBV28
j_call: TRBJ2-4
clone_size: few
d_call: TRBD1
cdr3_aa: CASLSDRGRIAKNIQYF
cdr3_nt: TGTGCCAGCCTCTCGGACAGGGGGCGCATCGCCAAAAACATTCAGTACTTC

v_call: TRBV19
j_call: TRBJ1-3
clone_size: few
d_call: TRBD1
cdr3_aa: CATLPGQGALSGNTIYF
cdr3_nt: TGTGCCACCCTACCGGGACAGGGGGCACTATCTGGAAACACCATATATTTT

v_call: TRBV4-3
j_call: TRBJ2-1
clone_size: .
d_call: .
cdr3_aa: CASSPNRMTAGNEQFF
cdr3_nt: TGCGCCAGCAGCCCCAACCGTATGACAGCGGGCAATGAGCAGTTCTTC

v_call: TRBV11-2
j_call: TRBJ2-1
clone_size: once
d_call: TRBD1
cdr3_aa: CASSLTSRDSPPIEQFF
cdr3_nt: TGTGCCAGCAGCTTGACTTCCCGGGACAGCCCGCCAATTGAGCAGTTCTTC

v_call: TRBV11-3
j_call: TRBJ2-1
clone_size: .
d_call: .
cdr3_aa: CASSLPVLPGLHNEQFF
cdr3_nt: TGTGCCAGCAGCTTACCAGTCCTTCCCGGACTACACAATGAGCAGTTCTTC

v_call: TRBV5-6
j_call: TRBJ1-5
clone_size: .
d_call: .
cdr3_aa: CASSSGQLGNQPQHF
cdr3_nt: TGTGCCAGCAGCTCTGGACAGTTGGGCAATCAGCCCCAGCATTTT

v_call: TRBV7-2
j_call: TRBJ1-3
clone_size: .
d_call: .
cdr3_aa: CASSLDGSSGNTIYF
cdr3_nt: TGTGCCAGCAGCTTAGATGGTAGCTCTGGAAACACCATATATTTT

v_call: TRBV6-5
j_call: TRBJ2-2
clone_size: few
d_call: .
cdr3_aa: CASSPRPNEHRGAVF
cdr3_nt: TGTGCCAGCAGCCCCCGACCGAACGAACACCGGGGAGCTGTTTTT

v_call: TRBV29-1
j_call: TRBJ2-1
clone_size: .
d_call: TRBD1
cdr3_aa: CSVRGPPRDNEQFF
cdr3_nt: TGCAGCGTTAGGGGGCCACCCAGGGACAATGAGCAGTTCTTC

v_call: TRBV6-5
j_call: TRBJ2-7
clone_size: .
d_call: TRBD1
cdr3_aa: CASSGLRDRGYEQYF
cdr3_nt: TGTGCCAGCAGTGGACTCCGGGACAGGGGGTACGAGCAGTACTTC

v_call: TRBV9
j_call: TRBJ1-2
clone_size: few
d_call: .
cdr3_aa: CASSPIPLTEPPNYGYTF
cdr3_nt: TGTGCCAGCAGCCCCATTCCCCTTACTGAACCTCCTAACTATGGCTACACCTTC

v_call: TRBV9
j_call: TRBJ2-1
clone_size: .
d_call: TRBD2
cdr3_aa: CASSFRAGGDNEQFF
cdr3_nt: TGTGCCAGCAGCTTTCGAGCGGGGGGGGACAATGAGCAGTTCTTC

v_call: TRBV7-2
j_call: TRBJ1-1
clone_size: .
d_call: TRBD1
cdr3_aa: CASSLNRGPLEVFF
cdr3_nt: TGTGCCAGCAGCTTAAACAGGGGGCCCTTGGAGGTTTTCTTT

v_call: TRBV19
j_call: TRBJ2-7
clone_size: .
d_call: TRBD1
cdr3_aa: CASSAGQGGLYEQYF
cdr3_nt: TGTGCCAGTAGTGCCGGACAGGGGGGACTCTACGAGCAGTACTTC

v_call: TRBV27
j_call: TRBJ1-2
clone_size: .
d_call: TRBD1
cdr3_aa: CASSPGDRAFYGYTF
cdr3_nt: TGTGCCAGCAGCCCTGGGGACAGGGCTTTCTATGGCTACACCTTC

v_call: TRBV4-1
j_call: TRBJ1-5
clone_size: .
d_call: .
cdr3_aa: CASSHEDRVLHF
cdr3_nt: TGCGCCAGCAGCCACGAGGACAGAGTCCTCCATTTT

v_call: TRBV5-4
j_call: TRBJ2-7
clone_size: .
d_call: TRBD1
cdr3_aa: CASSLRTGSTYEQYF
cdr3_nt: TGTGCCAGCAGCTTGAGGACAGGGTCAACCTACGAGCAGTACTTC

v_call: TRBV9
j_call: TRBJ1-1
clone_size: .
d_call: .
cdr3_aa: CASSAESVNTEAFF
cdr3_nt: TGTGCCAGCAGCGCGGAGTCGGTTAACACTGAAGCTTTCTTT

v_call: TRBV5-1
j_call: TRBJ1-1
clone_size: .
d_call: TRBD1
cdr3_aa: CASSPGQGNTEAFF
cdr3_nt: TGCGCCAGCAGCCCCGGACAGGGCAACACTGAAGCTTTCTTT

v_call: TRBV5-6
j_call: TRBJ2-7
clone_size: .
d_call: .
cdr3_aa: CASSSNPAAYERYF
cdr3_nt: TGTGCCAGCAGCTCCAATCCGGCCGCCTACGAGCGGTACTTC

v_call: TRBV7-2
j_call: TRBJ1-5
clone_size: .
d_call: .
cdr3_aa: CASSLKGQGQPQHF
cdr3_nt: TGTGCCAGCAGCTTAAAGGGCCAGGGGCAGCCCCAGCATTTT

v_call: TRBV10-2
j_call: TRBJ1-2
clone_size: few
d_call: .
cdr3_aa: CASSGSRGPLFGYTF
cdr3_nt: TGCGCCAGCAGTGGGTCCCGCGGGCCCTTATTTGGCTACACCTTC

v_call: TRBV11-2
j_call: TRBJ2-1
clone_size: .
d_call: .
cdr3_aa: CASSFKGEAPNEQFF
cdr3_nt: TGTGCCAGCAGCTTCAAGGGAGAGGCCCCCAATGAGCAGTTCTTC

v_call: TRBV11-2
j_call: TRBJ1-3
clone_size: .
d_call: .
cdr3_aa: CASSLGATGNTIYF
cdr3_nt: TGTGCCAGCAGCTTAGGGGCGACTGGAAACACCATATATTTT

v_call: TRBV11-2
j_call: TRBJ2-1
clone_size: once
d_call: TRBD2
cdr3_aa: CASSLRGSSYNEQFF
cdr3_nt: TGTGCCAGCAGCTTACGCGGGAGCTCCTACAATGAGCAGTTCTTC

v_call: TRBV6-5
j_call: TRBJ2-1
clone_size: few
d_call: TRBD2
cdr3_aa: CASSLTSGYNEQFF
cdr3_nt: TGTGCCAGCAGTTTGACTAGCGGGTACAATGAGCAGTTCTTC

v_call: TRBV7-8
j_call: TRBJ2-7
clone_size: .
d_call: .
cdr3_aa: CASSPGRGLYVSYEQYF
cdr3_nt: TGTGCCAGCAGCCCGGGCAGGGGCCTGTACGTCTCCTACGAGCAGTACTTC

v_call: TRBV9
j_call: TRBJ1-4
clone_size: .
d_call: TRBD1
cdr3_aa: CASSPRTGVATNEKLFF
cdr3_nt: TGTGCCAGCAGCCCCCGGACAGGGGTCGCGACTAATGAAAAACTGTTTTTT

v_call: TRBV5-4
j_call: TRBJ2-1
clone_size: .
d_call: TRBD2
cdr3_aa: CASRNGTRNEQFF
cdr3_nt: TGTGCCAGCCGTAACGGGACTAGGAATGAGCAGTTCTTC

v_call: TRBV27
j_call: TRBJ2-1
clone_size: .
d_call: TRBD2
cdr3_aa: CASSTNPLAETYNEQFF
cdr3_nt: TGTGCCAGCAGTACCAACCCACTAGCGGAAACCTACAATGAGCAGTTCTTC

v_call: TRBV5-6
j_call: TRBJ1-6
clone_size: .
d_call: .
cdr3_aa: CASSLGQAYNSPLHF
cdr3_nt: TGTGCCAGCAGCTTGGGCCAGGCCTATAATTCACCCCTCCACTTT

v_call: TRBV6-5
j_call: TRBJ2-7
clone_size: .
d_call: .
cdr3_aa: CASSYPSEVQYF
cdr3_nt: TGTGCCAGCAGTTACCCTAGTGAGGTGCAGTACTTC

v_call: TRBV29-1
j_call: TRBJ1-1
clone_size: .
d_call: .
cdr3_aa: CSVVHSMNTEAFF
cdr3_nt: TGCAGCGTTGTTCACAGCATGAACACTGAAGCTTTCTTT

v_call: TRBV6-1
j_call: TRBJ1-2
clone_size: few
d_call: TRBD1
cdr3_aa: CASSPRGQGGGHYTF
cdr3_nt: TGTGCCAGCAGTCCCCGGGGACAGGGGGGTGGACACTACACCTTC

v_call: TRBV4-3
j_call: TRBJ2-2
clone_size: .
d_call: TRBD2
cdr3_aa: CASSRRGLAGAGELFF
cdr3_nt: TGCGCCAGCAGCCGGCGCGGGCTAGCGGGAGCTGGGGAGCTGTTTTTT

v_call: TRBV11-2
j_call: TRBJ1-2
clone_size: .
d_call: TRBD1
cdr3_aa: CASRQGAALSEGYTF
cdr3_nt: TGTGCCAGCAGGCAGGGGGCCGCCCTATCCGAGGGCTACACCTTC

v_call: TRBV4-2
j_call: TRBJ2-6
clone_size: .
d_call: .
cdr3_aa: CASSPEGGTGDSGANVLTF
cdr3_nt: TGTGCCAGCAGCCCAGAGGGGGGGACAGGAGACTCTGGGGCCAACGTCCTGACTTTC

v_call: TRBV18
j_call: TRBJ2-2
clone_size: .
d_call: .
cdr3_aa: CASSPRTVDANTGELFF
cdr3_nt: TGTGCCAGCTCACCACGGACAGTGGATGCGAACACCGGGGAGCTGTTTTTT

v_call: TRBV7-8
j_call: TRBJ1-1
clone_size: .
d_call: .
cdr3_aa: CASSSGTGSWTEAFF
cdr3_nt: TGTGCCAGCAGCTCGGGAACAGGGAGCTGGACTGAAGCTTTCTTT

v_call: TRBV13
j_call: TRBJ1-2
clone_size: .
d_call: .
cdr3_aa: CASSLLPETNYGYTF
cdr3_nt: TGTGCCAGCAGCTTACTCCCCGAGACTAACTATGGCTACACCTTC

v_call: TRBV5-8
j_call: TRBJ2-2
clone_size: once
d_call: .
cdr3_aa: CASSLLPDTVVRELFF
cdr3_nt: TGTGCCAGCAGCTTGTTGCCCGACACTGTTGTGAGGGAGCTGTTTTTT

v_call: TRBV29-1
j_call: TRBJ1-1
clone_size: .
d_call: .
cdr3_aa: CSVEGQTTKAFF
cdr3_nt: TGCAGCGTTGAGGGTCAAACTACTAAAGCTTTCTTT

v_call: TRBV4-1
j_call: TRBJ2-5
clone_size: few
d_call: TRBD2
cdr3_aa: CASSLPGGGKGTQYF
cdr3_nt: TGCGCCAGCAGCCTACCTGGGGGGGGGAAGGGGACCCAGTACTTC

v_call: TRBV30
j_call: TRBJ1-5
clone_size: .
d_call: TRBD1
cdr3_aa: CAWQPGQGLHQPQHF
cdr3_nt: TGTGCCTGGCAACCGGGACAGGGGTTGCATCAGCCCCAGCATTTT

v_call: TRBV5-6
j_call: TRBJ2-1
clone_size: once
d_call: TRBD2
cdr3_aa: CASSLGLAAYNEQFF
cdr3_nt: TGTGCCAGCAGCTTGGGCCTAGCGGCCTACAATGAGCAGTTCTTC

v_call: TRBV11-3
j_call: TRBJ1-1
clone_size: .
d_call: .
cdr3_aa: CASSLGANTEAFF
cdr3_nt: TGTGCCAGCAGCTTAGGGGCGAACACTGAAGCTTTCTTT

v_call: TRBV29-1
j_call: TRBJ2-7
clone_size: .
d_call: .
cdr3_aa: CSKTWGHEQYF
cdr3_nt: TGCAGCAAAACCTGGGGGCACGAGCAGTACTTC

v_call: TRBV7-8
j_call: TRBJ1-5
clone_size: .
d_call: .
cdr3_aa: CASSLGTAGNNQPQHF
cdr3_nt: TGTGCCAGCAGCTTAGGGACCGCGGGAAACAATCAGCCCCAGCATTTT

v_call: TRBV4-3
j_call: TRBJ2-2
clone_size: .
d_call: .
cdr3_aa: CASSQDDQANTGELFF
cdr3_nt: TGCGCCAGCAGCCAAGATGACCAGGCGAACACCGGGGAGCTGTTTTTT

v_call: TRBV28
j_call: TRBJ2-7
clone_size: .
d_call: TRBD2
cdr3_aa: CASSSYGGGYEQYF
cdr3_nt: TGTGCCAGCAGTTCGTACGGGGGGGGCTACGAGCAGTACTTC

v_call: TRBV13
j_call: TRBJ2-7
clone_size: .
d_call: TRBD2
cdr3_aa: CASSRAPSGSSYEQYF
cdr3_nt: TGTGCCAGCAGCCGAGCCCCTAGCGGGAGCTCCTACGAGCAGTACTTC